These 22 T cell receptor beta chains were all obtained from the same sample, sequenced in a study of somatic mutations in cytotoxic T cells in rheumatoid arthritis. Profiling relied on immunoSEQ multiplex PCR, and the TCRdb table lists in-frame clones only, not all of them. The table includes almost 7,500 clones, 74% detected once. Sequencing input: CD8+ T cells sorted from blood. The receptors shown here come from an adult with rheumatoid arthritis.

Of note for this clone: At one of its ends the junction is not consistent with the germline gene, which may arise from a read error. V gene TRBV5-4 combines with J gene TRBJ2-7; perhaps D is TRBD1 or TRBD2 (5 bases each). The CDR3 is 15 residues long. Germline V CDR1 and CDR2: SGHNT, YYREEE (reference sequence). DNA of the CDR3: TGTGCCAGCAGTTTGGGACGGCGTGTTGACTACGAGCAGTACTTC. Translation gives CASSLGRRVDYEQYF. Complete variable domain (other parts from reference TRBV5-4 and TRBJ2-7): ETGVTQSPTHLIKTRGQQVTLRCSSQSGHNTVSWYQQALGQGPQFIFQYYREEENGRGNFPPRFSGLQFPNYSSELNVNALELDDSALYLCASSLGRRVDYEQYFGPGTRLTVT.

The V call is TRBV4-1, the J call TRBJ2-1, with D unclear. Trimming removed 5 bases at V and 5 bases at J, with 13 bases between. This CDR3 has 14 residues. Germline lookup yields CDR1 MGHRA and CDR2 YSYEKL. Here the CDR3 DNA reads TGCGCCAGCAGCGGACCTACGATTGACAATGAGCAGTTCTTC. It specifies CASSGPTIDNEQFF.

The chain combines TRBV29-1 with TRBJ2-2; 11 positions agree with TRBD2. Trimming cost V 4 bases and J 7 bases; bases outside gene matches: 5. This CDR3 has 14 amino acids. Germline assignment: CDR1 SQVTM and CDR2 ANQGSEA. The CDR3 loop reads CSVVLAGGVGELFF. The DNA of the CDR3 is TGCAGCGTTGTGCTAGCGGGGGGTGTCGGGGAGCTGTTTTTT.

V is TRBV30 and J is TRBJ1-6; TRBD1 aligns across 8 bases. V was clipped by 3 bases and J by 7 bases; unmatched bases: 2. Per the germline V gene, CDR1 is GTSNPN and CDR2 is SVGIG (reference sequence). There are 13 residues in the CDR3. The CDR3 DNA follows: TGTGCCTGGAGCCCAGGGGGCAATTCACCCCTCCACTTT. Translating it yields CAWSPGGNSPLHF.

The chain combines TRBV5-4 with TRBJ2-1; no clear D gene. Per the germline V gene, CDR1 is SGHNT and CDR2 is YYREEE (reference sequence). This CDR3 has 16 residues. V was cut by 3 bases and J by 0 bases, with 13 bases left in between. CDR3 region: CASSWSAGASYNEQFF. The CDR3 DNA is TGTGCCAGCAGCTGGAGTGCAGGAGCCTCCTACAATGAGCAGTTCTTC.

This rearrangement joins TRBV6-1 to TRBJ2-3; 7 bases are shared with TRBD1. The CDR3 runs to 15 residues. Trimming cost V 3 bases and J 2 bases; bases outside gene matches: 5. Germline V gene data show CDR1 as MNHNS and CDR2 as SASEGT. The CDR3 nucleotides are TGTGCCAGCAGTGAGTCAGGGGGAACCACAGATACGCAGTATTTT. It encodes CASSESGGTTDTQYF.

The genes are TRBV10-3 and TRBJ2-3; D is tentatively TRBD1 or TRBD2 (5 bases each). Trimming took 7 bases from V and 4 from J, leaving 15 bases between them. CDR3 size: 14 residues. Germline CDR1 and CDR2: ENHRY and SYGVKD. The CDR3 DNA sequence: TGTGCCATCACTACCGGGACGCTACCAGATACGCAGTATTTT. Translated, it gives CAITTGTLPDTQYF.

This clone appeared once. The chain combines TRBV27 with TRBJ2-1; tentatively, D is TRBD2 (6 bases). V shed 5 bases and J shed 7 bases, with 15 bases lying between them. The CDR3 is 14 amino acids. Germline V lookup: CDR1 MNHEY, CDR2 SMNVEV (reference sequence). The CDR3 protein is CASSRVEGGNEQFF. The DNA for the CDR3 is TGTGCCAGCAGTAGGGTGGAGGGCGGGAATGAGCAGTTCTTC.

The chain is built from TRBV19 and TRBJ2-1, with D uncertain. Germline CDR1 reads LNHDA; CDR2 reads SQIVND (reference sequence). The length of the CDR3 is 15 residues. V gave up 8 bases and J gave up 4 bases, with 18 bases separating them. The DNA for the CDR3 is TGTGCCAGTCAGTTTAATGGACGTGCGTACAATGAGCAGTTCTTC. The encoded protein is CASQFNGRAYNEQFF.

The count of this clone is one. The rearrangement links TRBV5-1 to TRBJ1-3, with 10 bases fitting TRBD1. Germline trimming cut 3 bases from V and 0 bases from J; bases unmatched to any gene: 6. Germline V CDR1 and CDR2: SGHRS, YFSETQ. CDR3 size: 17 residues. CDR3 in DNA: TGCGCCAGCAGCTCCCCCGGGACAGGGGTCTCTGGAAACACCATATATTTT. This sequence encodes CASSSPGTGVSGNTIYF.

The rearrangement uses TRBV7-2 and TRBJ2-7; the D gene could be TRBD1 or TRBD2 (6 bases each). Germline values: CDR1 SGHTA, CDR2 FQGNSA. Trimming took 2 bases from V and 6 from J, leaving 11 bases between them. The length of the CDR3 is 13 residues. The DNA for the CDR3 is TGTGCCAGCAGCTTAACGGGGGCGCGCGAGCAGTACTTC. Its protein product is CASSLTGAREQYF.

This clone has more than one count but fewer than ten. The chain combines TRBV2 with TRBJ1-6, with 12 bases matching TRBD1. V was pared by 5 bases and J by 9 bases, with 8 bases of the junction left unmatched. The CDR3 length is 16 residues. From germline, CDR1 is SNHLY and CDR2 FYNNEI. This CDR3 is CASSSRDRGRSSPLHF. DNA for the CDR3: TGTGCCAGCAGTTCCCGGGACAGGGGGCGCAGTTCACCCCTCCACTTT.

The rearrangement uses TRBV7-9 and TRBJ2-2; the D gene is possibly TRBD2 (6 bases). V lost 5 bases and J lost 0, with 10 bases in between. Germline loops: CDR1 SEHNR, CDR2 FQNEAQ (reference sequence). The CDR3 runs to 15 residues. This CDR3 is CASSGSGANTGELFF. Written as DNA, the CDR3 is TGTGCCAGCAGCGGTAGCGGTGCGAACACCGGGGAGCTGTTTTTT. The full variable domain, rest sourced from reference TRBV7-9 and TRBJ2-2, is DTGVSQNPRHKITKRGQNVTFRCDPISEHNRLYWYRQTLGQGPEFLTYFQNEAQLEKSRLLSDRFSAERPKGSFSTLEIQRTEQGDSAMYLCASSGSGANTGELFFGEGSRLTVL.

The V gene is TRBV27, the J gene TRBJ2-3; D ambiguous. Germline CDR1 MNHEY, CDR2 SMNVEV (reference sequence). Trimming shortened V by 7 bases and J by 9 bases, and 11 bases separated the two germline ends. CDR3 size: 11 residues. CDR3 DNA sequence: TGTGCCAGCACCTCGTCAAGGACGCAGTATTTT. Protein sequence: CASTSSRTQYF.

The CDR3 spells CASSPPGQGITEAFF. The CDR3 DNA follows: TGTGCCAGTAGTCCCCCGGGACAGGGAATAACTGAAGCTTTCTTT. The chain employs TRBV19 and TRBJ1-1; 9 bases fit TRBD1. Trimming cost V 5 bases and J 5 bases; bases outside gene matches: 9. CDR3 length: 15 residues. Germline V gene data show CDR1 as LNHDA and CDR2 as SQIVND (reference sequence).

The chain carries TRBV4-2 and TRBJ2-1; TRBD2 matches at 10 bases. The CDR3 spans 15 residues. Losses at the gene ends were 3 bases for V and 7 bases for J; bases not matched to a gene: 6. Germline CDR1 reads LGHNA; CDR2 reads YNFKEQ. CDR3 sequence reads: CASSQGLALGNEQFF. CDR3 bases: TGTGCCAGCAGCCAGGGACTAGCGTTAGGGAATGAGCAGTTCTTC.

The chain has TRBV11-2 and TRBJ1-3; the match to TRBD1 covers 7 bases. After removal of 0 bases from V and 0 bases from J, the junction contained 8 bases not matched to a gene. This CDR3 contains 18 residues. CDR1 SGHAT and CDR2 FQNNGV come from the germline V gene. CDR3 sequence: CASSLDLWGDSSGNTIYF. CDR3 in DNA: TGTGCCAGCAGCTTAGATCTTTGGGGGGACAGCTCTGGAAACACCATATATTTT.

This clone was counted once. This chain connects TRBV5-1 to TRBJ2-1, with TRBD1 identical over 8 bases. The V and J ends lost 5 bases and 1 base, in that order; junction bases with no gene match: 14. Germline-derived CDR1 and CDR2 are SGHRS and YFSETQ. The CDR3 extends over 18 amino acids. CDR3 sequence: CASRGGETGDPSYNEQFF. The CDR3 DNA is TGCGCCAGCAGGGGGGGTGAGACAGGGGATCCGTCCTACAATGAGCAGTTCTTC. Complete variable domain (other parts from reference TRBV5-1 and TRBJ2-1): KAGVTQTPRYLIKTRGQQVTLSCSPISGHRSVSWYQQTPGQGLQFLFEYFSETQRNKGNFPGRFSGRQFSNSRSEMNVSTLELGDSALYLCASRGGETGDPSYNEQFFGPGTRLTVL.

The chain couples TRBV7-9 to TRBJ2-3; TRBD2 matches at 14 bases. Germline assignment: CDR1 SEHNR and CDR2 FQNEAQ (reference sequence). CDR3 length: 17 residues. The V and J ends lost 6 bases and 4 bases, in that order; junction bases with no gene match: 9. CDR3 in amino acids: CASSSGTSGSLPDTQYF. DNA of the CDR3: TGTGCCAGCAGTTCCGGGACTAGCGGGAGCCTCCCAGATACGCAGTATTTT.

The chain joins TRBV4-1 to TRBJ2-3, with D possibly TRBD2 on 6 matching bases. CDR3 length: 14 amino acids. Trimming cost V 6 bases and J 0 bases, with 10 bases left between them. The germline V gene has CDR1 MGHRA and CDR2 YSYEKL. The DNA of the CDR3 is TGCGCCAGCAGGACGGGAGCTAGCACAGATACGCAGTATTTT. Residues: CASRTGASTDTQYF.

This chain uses TRBV11-2 with TRBJ1-1, with D perhaps matching TRBD1 (6 bases). The germline CDR1 and CDR2 sequences are SGHAT and FQNNGV. The V gene lost 3 bases and the J gene lost 2 bases, with 13 bases spanning the gap. The CDR3 extends over 15 amino acids. CDR3 nucleotide sequence: TGTGCCAGCAGCTTGAGCCGGGGGGCCAACACTGAAGCTTTCTTT. Translated, it gives CASSLSRGANTEAFF.

The chain employs TRBV19 and TRBJ2-5; 7 nucleotides align to TRBD2. Unmatched junction bases numbered 6, after V lost 4 bases and J lost 4 bases. CDR3 size: 14 residues. Germline CDR1 LNHDA, CDR2 SQIVND (reference sequence). CDR3 loop: CASSTLGGVETQYF. The CDR3 nucleotides read TGTGCCAGTAGTACTCTGGGAGGGGTAGAGACCCAGTACTTC.